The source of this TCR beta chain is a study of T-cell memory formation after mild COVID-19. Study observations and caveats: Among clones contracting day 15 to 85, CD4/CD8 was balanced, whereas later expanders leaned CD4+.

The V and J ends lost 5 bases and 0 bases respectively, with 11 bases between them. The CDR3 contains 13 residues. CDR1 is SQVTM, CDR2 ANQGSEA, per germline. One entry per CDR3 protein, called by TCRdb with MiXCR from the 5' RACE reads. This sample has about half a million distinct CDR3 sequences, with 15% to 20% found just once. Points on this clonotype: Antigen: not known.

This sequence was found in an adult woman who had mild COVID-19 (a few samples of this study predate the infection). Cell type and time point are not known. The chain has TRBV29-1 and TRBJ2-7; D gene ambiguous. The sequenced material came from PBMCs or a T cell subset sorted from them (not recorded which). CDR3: CSVPGHGSYEQYF. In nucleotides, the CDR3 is TGCAGCGTTCCCGGCCACGGCTCCTACGAGCAGTACTTC.